One sample yielded the 10 T cell receptor beta chains listed below, sequenced in a study of identical twins. TCRdb re-analysed the 5' RACE reads in MiXCR, keeping a single row per CDR3 protein. In the table there are 500,000 or so distinct CDR3 sequences, 13% to 15% of which are singletons. The sample also formed part of further work on yellow fever vaccine responses in identical twins.

Sequencing was done on a sample of CD4+ T cells sorted from blood. These receptors were taken from a woman aged 18-29 years in good health.

This clonotype was seen ten or more times. The chain joins TRBV4-1 to TRBJ2-5; D ambiguous. Germline V lookup: CDR1 MGHRA, CDR2 YSYEKL. The V end was cut by 1 base, the J end by 5 bases, with 17 bases between. The CDR3 consists of 16 residues. CDR3 DNA sequence: TGCGCCAGCAGCCAAGTCAACTTAGGGATCACGGAGACCCAGTACTTC. As protein: CASSQVNLGITETQYF.

J is TRBJ2-7 and V is TRBV5-4; D might be TRBD2 (6 bases). Trimming removed 3 bases at V and 4 bases at J, with 17 bases between. Germline lookup yields CDR1 SGHNT and CDR2 YYREEE (reference sequence). The CDR3 has 15 residues. As DNA, the CDR3 is TGTGCCAGCAGCTCCTCCTCGGGACTCGTATACGAGCAGTACTTC. Amino acids: CASSSSSGLVYEQYF.

This clonotype appeared many times. This chain joins TRBV14 and TRBJ2-1, with no clear D. The CDR3 is 15 residues long. V gave up 1 base and J gave up 4 bases, with 11 bases separating them. Per the germline V gene, CDR1 is SGHDN and CDR2 is FVKESK. The CDR3 here is CASSQVHGPYNEQFF. The DNA of the CDR3 is TGTGCCAGCAGCCAAGTACACGGCCCTTACAATGAGCAGTTCTTC. The whole variable domain, filled in from reference TRBV14 and TRBJ2-1, reads EAGVTQFPSHSVIEKGQTVTLRCDPISGHDNLYWYRRVMGKEIKFLLHFVKESKQDESGMPNNRFLAERTGGTYSTLKVQPAELEDSGVYFCASSQVHGPYNEQFFGPGTRLTVL.

The V gene is TRBV6-2 or TRBV6-3, the J gene TRBJ1-2; 11 bases are shared with TRBD1. The V segment lost 6 bases and the J segment 3 bases; nucleotides outside the gene matches: 6. The germline gives CDR1 MNHEY, CDR2 SVGEGT. This CDR3 region has 15 residues. CDR3 nucleotide sequence: TGTGCCAGCAGGAACCCGGGACAGGGGGACTATGGCTACACCTTC. Protein product: CASRNPGQGDYGYTF.

This clonotype was picked up many times. The V and J genes are TRBV20-1 and TRBJ1-1; no definite D call. The CDR3 consists of 12 residues. Trimming left V 3 bases short and J 3 bases short, with 8 bases between. Germline V gives CDR1 DFQATT, CDR2 SNEGSKA (reference sequence). CDR3: CSASLVDTEAFF. The CDR3 DNA follows: TGCAGTGCTAGTTTGGTGGACACTGAAGCTTTCTTT.

There are a few counts of this clonotype. CDR3 DNA: TGCGCCAGCAGCTTGATGCTCAGGGACACTGAAGCTTTCTTT. Protein product: CASSLMLRDTEAFF. The chain joins TRBV5-1 to TRBJ1-1, with a tentative D call TRBD1 (5 bases). Germline V gene sequence: CDR1 SGHRS, CDR2 YFSETQ. V shed 1 base and J shed 3 bases, with 10 bases lying between them. The CDR3 is 14 amino acids.

In this sample, this clonotype turned up a few times. The rearrangement joins TRBV3-1 to TRBJ2-7; possibly TRBD2 for D (6 bases). The germline gives CDR1 LGHDT, CDR2 YNNKEL (reference sequence). Trimming took 4 bases from V and 4 from J, leaving 14 bases between them. The CDR3 covers 14 residues. As DNA, the CDR3 is TGTGCCAGCAGCCTTATAGGAGGGGCATACGAGCAGTACTTC. Its protein is CASSLIGGAYEQYF.

This clonotype turned up a few times. V usage is TRBV12-3 or TRBV12-4 and J usage is TRBJ2-7; 10 bases fit TRBD1. The CDR3 consists of 17 residues. The V gene end was trimmed by 4 bases and the J gene end by 3 bases; junction bases not matched to a gene: 12. The CDR3 is CASSSGQGMRPNYEQYF. In DNA form, the CDR3 reads TGTGCCAGCAGTTCGGGACAGGGGATGCGGCCAAACTACGAGCAGTACTTC.

The chain uses TRBV28 and TRBJ2-5; 7 nucleotides align to TRBD2. The CDR3 is made up of 14 amino acids. The V segment lost 5 bases and the J segment 3 bases; nucleotides outside the gene matches: 6. Germline V gene lookup returns CDR1 MDHEN and CDR2 SYDVKM. The CDR3 coding sequence is TGTGCCAGCAGTCGGAGCCTAGCGGAAGAGACCCAGTACTTC. Its protein is CASSRSLAEETQYF.

This clonotype was counted only a few times. CDR3 sequence reads: CSVRQAHSTDTQYF. As DNA, the CDR3 is TGCAGCGTGAGACAGGCCCATAGCACAGATACGCAGTATTTT. The chain is built from TRBV29-1 and TRBJ2-3; TRBD1 is a possible D gene (6 bases). Germline V gives CDR1 SQVTM, CDR2 ANQGSEA. V lost 6 bases, J lost 0 bases, and 13 bases lay in between. The length of the CDR3 is 14 residues.